Listed here are 30 T cell receptor beta chains from one sample, sequenced in a study of identical twins. Each CDR3 protein gets one entry after TCRdb re-called the 5' RACE reads with MiXCR. The sample lists roughly 230,000 distinct CDR3 sequences; about 8.3% were seen once. These records were also assigned to another study, of yellow fever vaccine responses in identical twins.

Sample: CD8+ T cells sorted from blood. The receptors originated from a woman aged 18-30 years in good health.

Ten or more counts support this clonotype. CDR3 residues: CALQGNTGELFF. For the CDR3, the DNA is TGTGCCCTCCAGGGGAACACCGGGGAGCTGTTTTTT. The chain recombines TRBV7-9 with TRBJ2-2, with TRBD1 as a possible D gene (5 bases). CDR1 SEHNR and CDR2 FQNEAQ come from the germline V gene (reference sequence). The germline V and J ends were trimmed by 11 bases and 1 base, with 8 bases remaining between them. The CDR3 runs to 12 residues.

V and J are TRBV15 and TRBJ2-2, with 11 bases aligning to TRBD2. The germline gives CDR1 LNHNV, CDR2 YYDKDF (reference sequence). V dropped 5 bases and J dropped 5; count of bases not matched to a gene: 4. The CDR3 spans 15 residues. The CDR3 coding sequence is TGTGCCACCAGCGAACTAGCGGGGGCGACCGGGGAGCTGTTTTTT. Translated: CATSELAGATGELFF.

The table lists this clonotype with a few counts. The chain's CDR3 is CASSSKPNEQYF. For the CDR3, the DNA is TGTGCCAGCAGTTCCAAGCCTAACGAGCAGTACTTC. This sequence joins TRBV27 and TRBJ2-7; no clear D. Germline CDR1 and CDR2: MNHEY and SMNVEV (reference sequence). The CDR3 is 12 residues long. Trimming took off 4 bases at V and 5 bases at J, with 9 bases between the two ends.

V gene TRBV2 combines with J gene TRBJ2-1; 7 positions agree with TRBD2. The CDR3 sequence is 15 residues long. The J segment lost 2 bases and the V segment lost 6 bases, leaving 7 bases of the junction unmatched. Germline V gene lookup returns CDR1 SNHLY and CDR2 FYNNEI. This CDR3 reads CASRHLAETYNEQFF. CDR3 bases: TGTGCCAGCAGACACCTAGCGGAAACCTACAATGAGCAGTTCTTC.

This clonotype was detected ten times or more. V and J are TRBV20-1 and TRBJ2-1; D unresolved. Germline V CDR1 and CDR2: DFQATT, SNEGSKA (reference sequence). Trimming took 2 bases from V and 4 from J, leaving 6 bases between them. This CDR3 comprises 12 residues. CDR3 DNA: TGCAGTGCTAGAAATGTTTACAATGAGCAGTTCTTC. This encodes CSARNVYNEQFF.

This chain connects TRBV9 to TRBJ1-5; D is undetermined. The germline gives CDR1 SGDLS, CDR2 YYNGEE. This CDR3 spans 13 amino acids. Trimming left V 4 bases short and J 6 bases short, with 11 bases between. The CDR3 DNA is TGTGCCAGCAGCCCCACGGGTGGTCAGCCCCAGCATTTT. This codes for CASSPTGGQPQHF.

This clonotype was found a few times. This sequence joins TRBV7-9 and TRBJ1-1; tentative D call: TRBD1 (5 bases). Per the germline V gene, CDR1 is SEHNR and CDR2 is FQNEAQ (reference sequence). Trimming took off 4 bases at V and 5 bases at J, with 14 bases between the two ends. The CDR3 spans 14 residues. For the CDR3, the DNA is TGTGCCAGCAGCTCTTTGTTGGGGGTGACTGAAGCTTTCTTT. Translated, it gives CASSSLLGVTEAFF. Together with reference TRBV7-9 and TRBJ1-1, the CDR3 gives the full variable domain: DTGVSQNPRHKITKRGQNVTFRCDPISEHNRLYWYRQTLGQGPEFLTYFQNEAQLEKSRLLSDRFSAERPKGSFSTLEIQRTEQGDSAMYLCASSSLLGVTEAFFGQGTRLTVV.

The gene calls are TRBV28 and TRBJ1-1; D gene unclear. The CDR3 runs to 14 residues. Germline loops: CDR1 MDHEN, CDR2 SYDVKM. Deletions cut 3 bases from V and 3 bases from J, with 11 bases between. The DNA of the CDR3 is TGTGCCAGCAGTTTTAATCTGGTCGACACTGAAGCTTTCTTT. Protein: CASSFNLVDTEAFF.

This clonotype appeared many times. The chain carries TRBV6-2 or TRBV6-3 and TRBJ2-7; 12 bases agree with TRBD1. This CDR3 has 15 amino acids. CDR1 is MNHEY and CDR2 is SVGEGT in the germline V gene. V shed 2 bases and J 6 bases; nucleotides not matched to a gene: 5. The CDR3, as DNA: TGTGCCAGCAGTTACCCCGGGACAGGGGGCGGCGAGCAGTACTTC. As protein: CASSYPGTGGGEQYF.

There are many counts of this clonotype. The chain is built from TRBV5-1 and TRBJ1-5; no clear D gene. The germline V gene encodes CDR1 SGHRS and CDR2 YFSETQ. CDR3 length: 14 amino acids. V lost 2 bases, J lost 3 bases, and 9 bases lay in between. The CDR3, as DNA: TGCGCCAGCAGCTTCCGAGACAACAATCAGCCCCAGCATTTT. Translation gives CASSFRDNNQPQHF.

In this sample, this clonotype turned up many times. The V gene is TRBV4-3, the J gene TRBJ2-7; D remains unclear. The CDR3 has 16 residues. V was trimmed by 0 bases and J by 4 bases, leaving 16 bases between them. The germline CDR1 and CDR2 sequences are LGHNA and YSLEER. CDR3 in amino acids: CASSQDRLGREYEQYF. CDR3 nucleotide sequence: TGCGCCAGCAGCCAAGATCGCCTCGGACGAGAGTACGAGCAGTACTTC.

This clonotype showed up many times. The CDR3 nucleotides are TGTGCCAGCAGCTTAGAAGGACACCCCACAGATACGCAGTATTTT. Translating gives CASSLEGHPTDTQYF. This sequence joins TRBV11-2 and TRBJ2-3; possible D gene TRBD1, 5 bases. CDR3 length: 15 residues. V lost 0 bases, J lost 2 bases, and 9 bases lay in between. Germline V lookup: CDR1 SGHAT, CDR2 FQNNGV.

The chain joins TRBV11-2 to TRBJ2-1; D gene uncertain. The CDR3 contains 12 residues. V was cut by 6 bases and J by 9 bases, with 12 bases left in between. CDR1 and CDR2 from the germline V gene are SGHAT and FQNNGV. The CDR3 loop is CASRNGSVEQFF. The CDR3 DNA reads as TGTGCCAGCAGAAACGGCTCGGTTGAGCAGTTCTTC. Full variable domain (outside the CDR3, taken from reference TRBV11-2 and TRBJ2-1): EAGVAQSPRYKIIEKRQSVAFWCNPISGHATLYWYQQILGQGPKLLIQFQNNGVVDDSQLPKDRFSAERLKGVDSTLKIQPAKLEDSAVYLCASRNGSVEQFFGPGTRLTVL.

This clonotype was seen more than once but under ten times. The chain couples TRBV7-9 to TRBJ1-4; the D is unclear. The CDR3 is made up of 12 amino acids. Trimming took off 1 base at V and 11 bases at J, with 8 bases between the two ends. CDR1 is SEHNR and CDR2 is FQNEAQ in the germline V gene (reference sequence). The CDR3 sequence: CASSLEAGKLFF. The CDR3 nucleotides are TGTGCCAGCAGCTTAGAAGCGGGGAAACTGTTTTTT.

This clonotype was counted between two and nine times. The rearrangement joins TRBV20-1 to TRBJ2-3; TRBD2 matches 9 bases. The CDR3 spans 16 residues. CDR1 and CDR2 (germline): DFQATT, SNEGSKA (reference sequence). With V trimmed by 0 bases and J by 1 base, 5 bases remained unmatched. The CDR3 spells CSARDYQREGTDTQYF. In DNA, the CDR3 is TGCAGTGCTAGAGATTACCAGCGGGAGGGCACAGATACGCAGTATTTT.

This clonotype came up a few times. The chain has TRBV15 and TRBJ2-1, with TRBD2 identical over 8 bases. With V trimmed by 3 bases and J by 3 bases, 13 bases remained unmatched. Germline-derived CDR1 and CDR2 are LNHNV and YYDKDF (reference sequence). The CDR3 spans 18 residues. CDR3: CATSSVEGGLVSYNEQFF. The CDR3 nucleotides read TGTGCCACCAGCAGTGTTGAGGGGGGACTAGTGAGCTACAATGAGCAGTTCTTC. Combining the CDR3 with reference TRBV15 and TRBJ2-1 gives the whole variable domain DAMVIQNPRYQVTQFGKPVTLSCSQTLNHNVMYWYQQKSSQAPKLLFHYYDKDFNNEADTPDNFQSRRPNTSFCFLDIRSPGLGDTAMYLCATSSVEGGLVSYNEQFFGPGTRLTVL.

The rearrangement uses TRBV14 and TRBJ2-5; 7 nucleotides align to TRBD2. Germline V gives CDR1 SGHDN, CDR2 FVKESK. CDR3 size: 14 residues. V gave up 5 bases and J gave up 0 bases; unmatched junction bases: 3. The CDR3 reads CASSGGGYQETQYF. Here the CDR3 DNA reads TGTGCCAGCAGCGGCGGGGGTTACCAAGAGACCCAGTACTTC.

The sample holds a few counts of this clonotype. The rearrangement links TRBV4-2 to TRBJ1-2; TRBD1 agrees at 7 bases. The germline CDR1 and CDR2 sequences are LGHNA and YNFKEQ. With V trimmed by 1 base and J by 5 bases, 7 bases remained unmatched. There are 15 residues in the CDR3. The CDR3 spells CASSQGPGTEYGYTF. As DNA, the CDR3 is TGTGCCAGCAGCCAAGGTCCCGGGACAGAATATGGCTACACCTTC.

This clonotype was detected only a few times. The chain carries TRBV28 and TRBJ2-7; 7 bases are shared with TRBD2. V lost 5 bases, J lost 4 bases, and 14 bases stayed unmatched. The germline gives CDR1 MDHEN, CDR2 SYDVKM. CDR3 length: 16 residues. CDR3 region: CASSPLAGQSPYEQYF. The CDR3 DNA follows: TGTGCCAGCAGTCCCTTAGCGGGCCAGAGCCCTTACGAGCAGTACTTC.

The CDR3 reads CSARVAGPLQFF. CDR3 bases: TGCAGTGCTAGAGTAGCAGGTCCTCTGCAGTTCTTC. The rearrangement uses TRBV20-1 and TRBJ2-1; D uncertain. CDR1 is DFQATT, CDR2 SNEGSKA, per germline (reference sequence). V gave up 1 base and J gave up 12 bases, with 13 bases separating them. The CDR3 has 12 amino acids.

The chain employs TRBV6-5 and TRBJ2-7; 7 nucleotides match TRBD1. The CDR3 spans 13 residues. The junction had 7 bases not matched to a gene; V was cut back by 2 bases and J by 9 bases. Per the germline V gene, CDR1 is MNHEY and CDR2 is SVGAGI. The CDR3 sequence is CASSYEGAQVQYF. CDR3 sequence (DNA): TGTGCCAGCAGTTACGAGGGGGCGCAGGTGCAGTACTTC.

The chain links TRBV27 to TRBJ2-2; D not resolved. The CDR3 is made up of 14 amino acids. Germline CDR1 reads MNHEY; CDR2 reads SMNVEV (reference sequence). The V gene lost 4 bases and the J gene lost 1 base, with 7 bases spanning the gap. The CDR3 sequence is CASSSLKNTGELFF. CDR3 DNA: TGTGCCAGCAGTTCCCTAAAGAACACCGGGGAGCTGTTTTTT.

This clonotype has only a few counts. This chain connects TRBV6-2 or TRBV6-3 to TRBJ2-1; either TRBD1 or TRBD2 may supply D (5 bases each). The V and J ends lost 4 bases and 10 bases respectively, with 11 bases between them. This CDR3 has 12 amino acids. CDR1 and CDR2 (germline): MNHEY, SVGEGT. This CDR3 is CASSSGTQEQFF. The CDR3 DNA sequence: TGTGCCAGCAGTTCCGGGACGCAAGAGCAGTTCTTC.

The table lists this clonotype with many counts. This sequence joins TRBV20-1 and TRBJ2-3; D unclear. The V end was cut by 1 base, the J end by 0 bases, with 11 bases between. This CDR3 has 15 amino acids. Per the germline V gene, CDR1 is DFQATT and CDR2 is SNEGSKA (reference sequence). The CDR3: CSARGPFTSTDTQYF. DNA of the CDR3: TGCAGTGCTAGAGGTCCATTCACTAGCACAGATACGCAGTATTTT.

This clonotype was seen many times. V and J are TRBV12-3 or TRBV12-4 and TRBJ2-3, with 9 bases identical to TRBD1. Trimming took 7 bases from V and 2 from J; bases not matched to a gene: 7. The CDR3 contains 15 residues. CDR3 sequence (DNA): TGTGCCAGCACCAGGGACAGGGCCTACACAGATACGCAGTATTTT. Protein sequence: CASTRDRAYTDTQYF.

This chain uses TRBV7-9 with TRBJ1-1; a weak D match, TRBD1 (6 bases). Germline CDR1 is SEHNR and CDR2 is FQNEAQ (reference sequence). The CDR3 totals 15 residues. Between the trimmed V and J ends, which lost 5 bases and 2 bases, there was a span of 15 bases. The CDR3: CASSPPTGSNTEAFF. CDR3 sequence (DNA): TGTGCCAGCAGCCCGCCCACAGGGTCAAACACTGAAGCTTTCTTT.

V is TRBV6-2 or TRBV6-3 and J is TRBJ2-7; D not resolved. Between the trimmed V and J ends, which lost 2 bases and 5 bases, there was a span of 4 bases. The germline V gene encodes CDR1 MNHEY and CDR2 SVGEGT. This CDR3 is built from 11 residues. Written as DNA, the CDR3 is TGTGCCAGCAGTTACCCGCACGAGCAGTACTTC. This gives the protein CASSYPHEQYF.

The J gene is TRBJ2-1, the V gene TRBV7-8; D perhaps matches TRBD2 (6 bases). This CDR3 comprises 14 residues. The germline CDR1 and CDR2 sequences are SGHVS and FQNEAQ. The V gene lost 5 bases and the J gene lost 6 bases, with 14 bases spanning the gap. The CDR3 nucleotides are TGTGCCAGCAGCCCTAGCGCTCTGGCCAATGAGCAGTTCTTC. It codes for CASSPSALANEQFF. Variable domain in full (rest from reference TRBV7-8 and TRBJ2-1): GAGVSQSPRYKVAKRGQDVALRCDPISGHVSLFWYQQALGQGPEFLTYFQNEAQLDKSGLPSDRFFAERPEGSVSTLKIQRTQQEDSAVYLCASSPSALANEQFFGPGTRLTVL.

This clonotype was counted at least ten times. The chain has TRBV2 and TRBJ2-2; D uncertain. This CDR3 contains 14 residues. V lost 0 bases, J lost 7 bases, and 9 bases lay in between. Germline values: CDR1 SNHLY, CDR2 FYNNEI. The CDR3 coding sequence is TGTGCCAGCAGTGAAGCGCATTCGGGCGGGGAGCTGTTTTTT. Protein product: CASSEAHSGGELFF.

This clonotype was seen a few times. V usage is TRBV9 and J usage is TRBJ2-5; D unclear. Germline values: CDR1 SGDLS, CDR2 YYNGEE. This CDR3 is 14 amino acids long. Deletions cut 0 bases from V and 2 bases from J, with 8 bases between. CDR3 bases: TGTGCCAGCAGCGTAGCGGCTACACAAGAGACCCAGTACTTC. Translation: CASSVAATQETQYF.